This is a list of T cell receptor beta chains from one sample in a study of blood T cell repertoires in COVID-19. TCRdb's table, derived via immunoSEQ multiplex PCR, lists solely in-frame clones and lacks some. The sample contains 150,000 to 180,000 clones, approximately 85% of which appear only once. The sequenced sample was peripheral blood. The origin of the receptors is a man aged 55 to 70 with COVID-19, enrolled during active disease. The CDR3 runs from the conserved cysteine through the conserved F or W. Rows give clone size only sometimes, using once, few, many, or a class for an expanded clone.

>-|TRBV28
CASSPGQRMTEQYF
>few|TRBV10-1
CASREKPGQGTTNNGYTF
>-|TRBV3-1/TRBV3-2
CASSNWGDRNYNEQFF
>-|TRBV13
CASSLVGTGLGDGADTQYF
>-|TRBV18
CASSPARGETSYNEQFF
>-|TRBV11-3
CASSSQDYTEAFF
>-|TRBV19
CASSTSTGISGNTIYF
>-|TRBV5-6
CASSLEAVGRQYF
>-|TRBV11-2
CASSPGEWDGHYGYTF
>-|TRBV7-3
CASSPTTGTNTGELFF
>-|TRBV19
CASSPPGSPAGGYTF
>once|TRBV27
CASSSRQGAQRPLTFNEKLFF
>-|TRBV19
CASSIWGQGTNEKLFF
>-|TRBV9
CASSVRTASYYEQYF
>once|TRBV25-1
CASSDRIYTSPQHF
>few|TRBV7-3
CASSLRGEGTGELFF
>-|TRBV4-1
CASRRGQGTNNSPLHF
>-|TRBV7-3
CASSFSEGTEAFF
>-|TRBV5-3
CARSLFRDRGDIQYF
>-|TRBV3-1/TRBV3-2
CASSQVGLTGELFF
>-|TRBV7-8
CASCLAIGGGGTEAFF
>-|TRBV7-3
CASSLGSIETQYF
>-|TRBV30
CAWTKAGVGELFF
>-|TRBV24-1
CATGGLSTGELFF
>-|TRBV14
CASSQVSQVSNEQYF
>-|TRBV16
CASSQQTGPGNTIYF
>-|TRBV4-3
CASSRSGTGRTDTQYF
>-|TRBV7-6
CASSSRTGRQNQPQHF
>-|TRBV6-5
CASIEGGGRNEKLFF
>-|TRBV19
CASSRGTGKNQPQHF
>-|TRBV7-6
CASSPGQARGYTF
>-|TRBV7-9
CASSAVAGGYNEQFF
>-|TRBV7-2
CASSLGTGGNGNTIYF
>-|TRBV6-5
CASTGDTSYEQYF
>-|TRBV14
CASSPTSGGAGETQYF
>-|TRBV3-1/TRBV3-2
CASSQPSGTTEAFF
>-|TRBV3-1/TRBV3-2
CASSRAEGRSQYF
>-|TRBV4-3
CASSQRIGLGDGGDNEQFF
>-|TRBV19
CASSIPGSNSPLHF
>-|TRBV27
CASSLLGDSNTDTQYF
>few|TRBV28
CASSSTGDEQYF
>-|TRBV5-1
CASSSTVMNTEAFF
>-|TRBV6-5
CASMGAAENTEAFF
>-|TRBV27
CASSFGQESSYEQYF
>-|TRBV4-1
CASSQDRRGRFYEQYF
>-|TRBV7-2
CASGLPGGLQETQYF